The TCR beta chain under discussion was sequenced for a study of blood T cell repertoires in COVID-19. The germline gives CDR1 GTSNPN, CDR2 SVGIG (reference sequence). The CDR3 totals 15 residues. J lost 3 bases, V lost 4 bases, and 9 bases had no gene match. TCRdb's table, derived via immunoSEQ multiplex PCR, lists solely in-frame clones and lacks some. The sample lists about 40,000 clones, around 87% occurring once. This clone was found once. The sequence came from a woman older than 75 with active COVID-19. The chain has TRBV30 and TRBJ2-3; 8 bases match TRBD2. The sequenced material came from peripheral blood. The CDR3 DNA is TGTGCCTGGACGGGTCGGGGGGGCTGGACAGATACGCAGTATTTT. This encodes CAWTGRGGWTDTQYF. Together with reference TRBV30 and TRBJ2-3, the CDR3 gives the full variable domain: SQTIHQWPATLVQPVGSPLSLECTVEGTSNPNLYWYRQAAGRGLQLLFYSVGIGQISSEVPQNLSASRPQDRQFILSSKKLLLSDSGFYLCAWTGRGGWTDTQYFGPGTRLTVL.